These T cell receptor beta chains were read from a single sample in a study of T cells in Graves' hyperthyroidism and ophthalmopathy. TCRdb ran MiXCR on the multiplex PCR reads and lists one entry per CDR3 protein. The sample lists about 540,000 distinct CDR3 sequences, 35% to 55% occurring once. The sequencing input was peripheral blood or thyroid tissue (not recorded which). These receptors all stem from a woman aged 18-29 years with Graves' hyperthyroidism. Each CDR3 is given with its conserved first and last residue. The order of the fields is clone size, J gene, V gene, D gene, CDR3 protein, CDR3 DNA. A D gene is named only where the DNA matches it firmly. Clone size is not always given. Where it is, it says once, few, many or a class for expanded clones.

NA	TRBJ1-6	TRBV15	NA	CATSREAGISPLHF	TGTGCCACCAGCCGAGAGGCAGGGATTTCACCCCTCCACTTT
NA	TRBJ2-7	TRBV24-1	TRBD2	CATSDSQGTSAYEQYF	TGTGCCACCAGTGATTCCCAGGGGACTAGCGCCTACGAGCAGTACTTC
few	TRBJ2-2	TRBV7-2	NA	CASSYTSTGELFF	TGTGCCAGCAGTTACACTAGCACCGGGGAGCTGTTTTTT
NA	TRBJ2-7	TRBV2	TRBD1	CASSRIGQGAYEQYF	TGTGCCAGCAGCCGAATAGGACAGGGGGCCTACGAGCAGTACTTC
NA	TRBJ1-5	TRBV7-9	TRBD1	CASSPGQGNGPQHF	TGTGCCAGCAGCCCGGGACAGGGGAACGGGCCCCAGCATTTT
NA	TRBJ1-1	TRBV2	NA	CASSGEGLGTEAFF	TGTGCCAGCAGTGGTGAGGGGTTGGGCACTGAAGCTTTCTTT
many	TRBJ1-6	TRBV2	NA	CASSLRQVNSPLHF	TGTGCCAGCAGCCTTCGACAGGTGAATTCACCCCTCCACTTT
NA	TRBJ1-1	TRBV19	TRBD1	CASSEGQGAVTEAFF	TGTGCCAGTAGTGAGGGGCAGGGGGCGGTCACTGAAGCTTTCTTT
many	TRBJ1-1	TRBV24-1	NA	CATSDSGPTGDTEAFF	TGTGCCACCAGTGATTCGGGACCAACGGGGGACACTGAAGCTTTCTTT
NA	TRBJ2-7	TRBV24-1	TRBD1	CATSDFGTGNEQYF	TGTGCCACCAGTGATTTTGGGACAGGGAACGAGCAGTACTTC
NA	TRBJ1-5	TRBV15	NA	CATSSLRQINQPQHF	TGTGCCACCAGCAGCCTTCGACAGATCAATCAGCCCCAGCATTTT
NA	TRBJ1-1	TRBV5-1	NA	CASSFGGDTEAFF	TGCGCCAGCAGCTTTGGGGGGGACACTGAAGCTTTCTTT
many	TRBJ2-7	TRBV29-1	TRBD2	CSVEPAGGSYEQYF	TGCAGCGTTGAACCCGCGGGAGGCTCCTACGAGCAGTACTTC
NA	TRBJ2-7	TRBV19	TRBD2	CASSAGGGLAGQYEQYF	TGTGCCAGTAGTGCGGGAGGAGGGCTAGCGGGACAGTACGAGCAGTACTTC
many	TRBJ1-2	TRBV10-3	NA	CAIIGVNGYTF	TGTGCCATCATTGGGGTCAACGGCTACACCTTC
NA	TRBJ1-1	TRBV27	TRBD1	CASTRMGQGETFF	TGTGCCAGCACCCGTATGGGACAGGGGGAAACTTTCTTT
NA	TRBJ1-2	TRBV29-1	TRBD1	CSVEAGGGYGYTF	TGCAGCGTTGAAGCAGGGGGCGGCTATGGCTACACCTTC
NA	TRBJ2-7	TRBV20-1	TRBD2	CSAAASGSSYNEQYF	TGCAGTGCGGCAGCTAGCGGGAGCTCCTACAATGAGCAGTACTTC
few	TRBJ1-4	TRBV7-6	NA	CASSLVSYRELNEKLFF	TGTGCCAGCAGCTTAGTAAGCTATCGGGAGCTTAATGAAAAACTGTTTTTT
NA	TRBJ1-2	TRBV19	NA	CASAEPGWAGFRGYTF	TGTGCCAGCGCCGAACCCGGCTGGGCGGGTTTTAGGGGCTACACCTTC
NA	TRBJ2-5	TRBV7-9	NA	CASSVTGFGQPQYF	TGTGCCAGCAGCGTCACAGGGTTTGGCCAGCCCCAGTACTTC
many	TRBJ1-5	TRBV2	NA	CASSERTRRNQPQHF	TGTGCCAGCAGTGAAAGGACACGTCGCAATCAGCCCCAGCATTTT
many	TRBJ1-5	TRBV19	NA	CASSIGGQGQPQHF	TGTGCCAGTAGTATAGGGGGGCAAGGCCAGCCCCAGCATTTT
NA	TRBJ2-5	TRBV7-2	TRBD1	CASSSPKTRDRGETQYF	TGCGCCAGCAGCTCACCTAAAACCCGGGACAGGGGAGAGACCCAGTACTTC
few	TRBJ1-1	TRBV7-9	NA	CASSLVLRGNTEAFF	TGTGCCAGCAGCTTAGTTCTCAGGGGGAACACTGAAGCTTTCTTT
few	TRBJ2-5	TRBV2	NA	CASSYAGTPGETQYF	TGTGCCAGCAGTTACGCCGGGACACCGGGAGAGACCCAGTACTTC
NA	TRBJ2-2	TRBV29-1	TRBD1	CSVPGTGKNTGELFF	TGCAGCGTGCCCGGGACAGGGAAGAACACCGGGGAGCTGTTTTTT
few	TRBJ1-3	TRBV24-1	NA	CATSDGRTVSGNTIYF	TGTGCCACCAGTGATGGGAGGACAGTCTCTGGAAACACCATATATTTT